The subject of this entry is one T cell receptor (beta chain). In the same sample, other DNA sequences code for this CDR3. This sample was included in a study of shared clonotypes between healthy human individuals. Several immunoSEQ plates received, in even portions, the genomic DNA of each subset. TCRdb's copy holds only in-frame clones and misses some; the assay was immunoSEQ multiplex PCR. The repertoire holds 2 million to 2.5 million clones, 95% seen once, with around 0.13% in the top ten. V lost 2 bases, J lost 3 bases, and 11 bases lay in between. Germline V gene lookup returns CDR1 KGHSH and CDR2 LQKENI. The CDR3 contains 15 residues.

What was sequenced was naive CD4+ T cells sorted from blood. Noted subset: CD45RA+ positively selected. This TCR derives from a man aged 18-30 years in good health. The J gene is TRBJ2-1, the V gene TRBV18, with D maybe TRBD1 (6 bases). CDR3 coding DNA: TGTGCCAGCTCACCATTAACAGGGAGCTACAATGAGCAGTTCTTC. The encoded protein is CASSPLTGSYNEQFF.